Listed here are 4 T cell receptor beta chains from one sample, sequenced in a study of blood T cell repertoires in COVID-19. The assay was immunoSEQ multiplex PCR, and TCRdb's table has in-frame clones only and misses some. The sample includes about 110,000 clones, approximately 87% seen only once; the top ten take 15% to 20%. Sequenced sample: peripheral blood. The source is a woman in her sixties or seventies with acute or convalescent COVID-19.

The CDR3 DNA is TGTGCCAGCAGCCGTAGACGTCGGGGGGAAGCCTATGGCTACACCTTC. Amino acids: CASSRRRRGEAYGYTF. This rearrangement joins TRBV7-2 to TRBJ1-2; a possible D gene is TRBD1 (5 bases). This CDR3 spans 16 amino acids. Germline V lookup: CDR1 SGHTA, CDR2 FQGNSA. V was shortened by 5 bases and J by 4 bases, with 20 bases between the two germline ends.

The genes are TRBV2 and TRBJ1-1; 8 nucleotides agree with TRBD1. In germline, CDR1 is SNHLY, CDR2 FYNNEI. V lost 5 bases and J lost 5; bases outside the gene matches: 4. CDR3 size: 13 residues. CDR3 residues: CASSRTGITEAFF. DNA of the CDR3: TGTGCCAGCAGTAGGACAGGGATAACTGAAGCTTTCTTT. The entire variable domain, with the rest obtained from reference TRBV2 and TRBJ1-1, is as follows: EPEVTQTPSHQVTQMGQEVILRCVPISNHLYFYWYRQILGQKVEFLVSFYNNEISEKSEIFDDQFSVERPDGSNFTLKIRSTKLEDSAMYFCASSRTGITEAFFGQGTRLTVV.

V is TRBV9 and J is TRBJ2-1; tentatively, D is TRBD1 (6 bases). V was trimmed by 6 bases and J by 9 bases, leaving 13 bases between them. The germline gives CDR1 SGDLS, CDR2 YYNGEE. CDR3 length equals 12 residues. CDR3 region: CASTKKDSEQFF. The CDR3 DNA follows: TGTGCCAGCACAAAAAAGGACAGTGAGCAGTTCTTC.

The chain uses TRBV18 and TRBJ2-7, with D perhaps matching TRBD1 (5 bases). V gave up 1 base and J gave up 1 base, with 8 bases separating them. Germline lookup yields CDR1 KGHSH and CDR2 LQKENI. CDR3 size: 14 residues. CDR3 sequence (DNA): TGTGCCAGCTCACCACGGCAGGGTTCCTACGAGCAGTACTTC. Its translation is CASSPRQGSYEQYF.